The following is a TCR beta chain sequence with its context. This receptor's antigen is unknown. Within one base of it there is no much larger clone, and no base qualities were kept. This record comes from a study of shared clonotypes between healthy human individuals (TCRdb year 2020). Notes on the research overall: The cohort included a few men and a couple of women between 18 and 49 years of age. Between about 0.85 and 10 billion PBMCs per donor were obtained by leukapheresis. Libraries were prepared and TCR repertoires were sequenced by different laboratories using diverse techniques, in order to increase sequencing depth and limit assay-specific biases. For each donor, CD4 naive and CD4 memory were each run on three plates, CD8 naive on two plates, and CD8 memory on one plate. To estimate repertoire size and how much clonotype sharing occurs between individuals, the study deeply sequenced the blood TCR repertoires of 5 or 6 healthy adults.

The germline V gene (reference sequence) supplies CDR1 MNHNY and CDR2 SVGAGI. V lost 6 bases and J lost 5 bases; the stretch between them is 14 bases long. Inclusive of the bounding cysteine and phenylalanine, the CDR3 is 14 residues long. The DNA shown is the 42-base CDR3, in frame from base 1. Using the deep immunoSEQ assay, multiplex PCR amplified TCR CDR3 regions from genomic DNA. Genomic DNA extracted from each cell subset was distributed evenly over all wells of several immunoSEQ 96-well plates, and each plate served as one replicate. For sorted subsets, roughly 0.2 ug genomic DNA, equal to tens of thousands of T cell genomes, was loaded into each replicate PCR. The purified libraries were quantified using a Qubit 3.0 fluorometer, sized with a Bioanalyzer 2100, and then quantified again using the KAPA Library Quantification kit. Every immunoSEQ 96-well plate was sequenced on a separate single-read 150-cycle Illumina NextSeq 550 flow cell. Per the authors' processing: Because only junctional sequences without quality scores were contained in the immunoSEQ output, filtering matching that applied to full-length reads could not be performed. Sequences were annotated with PyIR, a Python wrapper for IgBLAST v1.9, using IMGT germline references to assign V/J genes and CDR3. Reads were removed for weak V/J assignments (E-value above 1e-6), missing CDR3, stop codons, out-of-frame junctions, or ambiguous translated residues. V3J clonotypes were defined as sequences sharing the same inferred V gene, J gene, and CDR3 amino acid sequence. Percentage overlap between repertoires was calculated by dividing the number of shared unique clonotypes by the size of the smaller repertoire. Three approaches were used to assess repertoire richness: RTK rarefaction, the Chao1 estimator, and Recon v2.1 estimates of unobserved clonotypes. Generation probabilities for all TCRbeta clonotypes obtained by the gDNA method from a handful of donors were computed using OLGA. This immuneACCESS table, as held by TCRdb, lists in-frame sequences with V and J called but not all clones. Of the missing ones, under half trace to an unresolved V gene in checked studies; the others have no known cause. D and trimming come from the DNA, and the V and J calls and clone size come from that table. Recorded for this sample are hundreds of thousands of clones; approximately 73% of them occurred a single time. Around 2% of the sample is in the top ten clones.

Healthy HIV-negative adults with no recently reported acute infections or vaccinations were included as donors. Only Caucasian adults living in Nashville, Tennessee, USA were represented among the donors. CD4+ T cells were enriched by magnetic negative selection; naive cells were then positively selected on CD45RA, and the negative fraction formed the memory subset. Blood was obtained by leukapheresis, after which PBMCs were separated by Ficoll-Histopaque density gradient centrifugation and cryopreserved in liquid nitrogen vapor phase. Analytical flow cytometry was used to check the purity and quantity of every magnetically sorted T cell population. Each sorted fraction had its genomic DNA isolated and then quantified by UV absorbance on a Nanodrop 2000c. What the authors observed across the whole study: Pairwise subsampling indicated that sequencing depth was expected to affect the degree of clonotype sharing among donors. Sampling was limited to blood, and TCR repertoires in tissue likely differ from TCR repertoires in blood. Naive subsets generally had larger estimated clonotype richness than memory subsets. The genetic and exposure-history diversity represented was limited by the small number of donors. Roughly 5% of naive CD4, 3.5% of naive CD8, approximately 2.2% of memory CD4, and approximately 0.4% of memory CD8 clonotypes were shared across a handful of donors. Compared with non-shared clonotypes, clonotypes shared by all four sorted-subset donors had higher generation probabilities. Even with the large sequencing depth, rarefaction of the sorted-subset datasets indicated that sequencing was incomplete.

Material for sequencing was memory CD4+ T cells sorted from blood. The sample's cell subset or site label, in plain terms: CD45RA-negative fraction. Recombination linked TRBV6-6 to TRBJ2-1; the D gene cannot be named for sure. The sequence came from a woman in her 30s in good health. CDR3 sequence: CASSRQDQNNEQFF. The nucleotide sequence is TGTGCCAGCAGCCGCCAAGACCAAAACAATGAGCAGTTCTTC.